These T cell receptor beta chains were read from a single sample in a study of T cell changes during pregnancy in multiple sclerosis. Here immunoSEQ multiplex PCR was the method, and the copy in TCRdb shows in-frame clones only, minus some. Seen here are 60,000 to 75,000 clones, about 92% observed once, and the top ten hold 1.4% to 1.5%. The source material was peripheral blood, sampled after pregnancy. These receptors all come from a female donor with multiple sclerosis, enrolled in a pregnancy study. Both conserved end residues are part of each CDR3. A D gene is named only where the DNA matches it firmly. Clone size is given for some rows only: seen once, a few or many times, or a class if the clone is expanded.

V gene	clone size	D gene	J gene	CDR3 protein	CDR3 DNA
TRBV5-4	-	-	TRBJ1-1	CASSPGGARTEAFF	TGTGCCAGCAGCCCGGGGGGGGCCCGGACTGAAGCTTTCTTT
TRBV4-3	-	-	TRBJ2-1	CASSQGASRHNEQFF	TGCGCCAGCAGCCAAGGGGCTAGCCGTCACAATGAGCAGTTCTTC
TRBV4-3	-	TRBD2	TRBJ2-7	CASSQDTIAGGPGEQYF	TGCGCCAGCAGCCAAGATACGATAGCGGGAGGGCCTGGGGAGCAGTACTTC
TRBV7-6	-	-	TRBJ2-3	CASSLIGGDTQYF	TGTGCCAGCAGCTTAATCGGGGGAGATACGCAGTATTTT
TRBV9	-	-	TRBJ2-2	CASSVATPGSGELFF	TGTGCCAGCAGCGTAGCTACTCCTGGGAGCGGGGAGCTGTTTTTT
TRBV9	-	-	TRBJ1-2	CASSAYGFTGGGYTF	TGTGCCAGCAGCGCTTATGGGTTTACCGGCGGCGGCTACACCTTC
TRBV18	-	-	TRBJ2-5	CASSQGVWQETQYF	TGTGCCAGCTCACAGGGGGTTTGGCAAGAGACCCAGTACTTC
TRBV6-4	once	TRBD2	TRBJ2-3	CASSDGGRATDTQYF	TGTGCCAGCAGTGACGGCGGGAGGGCCACAGATACGCAGTATTTT
TRBV7-2	-	TRBD2	TRBJ2-1	CASSLFGGGPSGYNEQFF	TGTGCCAGCAGCTTGTTTGGGGGAGGGCCTTCCGGGTACAATGAGCAGTTCTTC
TRBV6-5	-	TRBD2	TRBJ2-2	CASSYQTSTDTGELFF	TGTGCCAGCAGTTACCAGACTAGCACAGACACCGGGGAGCTGTTTTTT
TRBV4-3	-	-	TRBJ1-2	CASSQDRTGNYGYTF	TGCGCCAGCAGCCAAGATCGCACAGGGAACTATGGCTACACCTTC
TRBV2	few	-	TRBJ1-2	CASSRLRTDLYGYTF	TGTGCCAGCAGTCGGCTCCGGACAGACCTCTATGGCTACACCTTC
TRBV7-9	-	-	TRBJ2-7	CASSRRTVPYEQYF	TGTGCCAGCAGCCGCCGGACTGTTCCCTACGAGCAGTACTTC
TRBV25-1	-	TRBD1	TRBJ2-7	CASSDRGQGVYEQYF	TGTGCCAGCAGTGATCGGGGACAGGGAGTCTACGAGCAGTACTTC
TRBV19	-	-	TRBJ2-7	CASSPQTDNYEQYF	TGTGCCAGTAGTCCCCAGACAGATAACTACGAGCAGTACTTC
TRBV6-5	once	-	TRBJ1-1	CASRNLRENTEAFF	TGTGCCAGCAGGAACCTGCGGGAGAACACTGAAGCTTTCTTT
TRBV5-8	-	-	TRBJ1-5	CASSLSRTAVFGQPQHF	TGTGCCAGCAGCTTGTCAAGGACAGCGGTGTTCGGGCAGCCCCAGCATTTT
TRBV30	-	TRBD1	TRBJ1-4	CAWSMGQGEEKLFF	TGTGCCTGGAGTATGGGACAGGGGGAGGAAAAACTGTTTTTT
TRBV9	-	-	TRBJ2-5	CASSGAQETQYF	TGTGCCAGCAGCGGGGCCCAAGAGACCCAGTACTTC
TRBV7-2	-	TRBD2	TRBJ2-1	CASSLTAGVNEQFF	TGTGCCAGCAGCTTAACAGCGGGAGTCAATGAGCAGTTCTTC
TRBV18	-	TRBD2	TRBJ2-3	CASSPSWTSGTGTDTQYF	TGTGCCAGCTCACCATCTTGGACTAGCGGGACCGGCACAGATACGCAGTATTTT
TRBV9	-	-	TRBJ1-1	CASSVQGTITEAFF	TGTGCCAGCAGCGTGCAGGGAACAATCACTGAAGCTTTCTTT
TRBV5-1	-	-	TRBJ1-1	CASSQARNTEAFF	TGCGCCAGCAGCCAGGCCAGGAACACTGAAGCTTTCTTT
TRBV29-1	-	TRBD2	TRBJ2-7	CSVWLAGSSSYEQYF	TGCAGCGTTTGGCTAGCGGGATCCTCCTCCTACGAGCAGTACTTC
TRBV5-1	-	TRBD1	TRBJ2-3	CASSSGQGTIDTQYF	TGCGCCAGCAGCTCAGGACAGGGCACCATAGATACGCAGTATTTT
TRBV7-3	-	-	TRBJ2-3	CASSFRVLFRPMQDTQYF	TGTGCCAGCAGCTTTCGGGTACTCTTCCGACCAATGCAAGATACGCAGTATTTT
TRBV28	-	TRBD2	TRBJ2-1	CASSPSFGGRAYNEQFF	TGTGCCAGCAGTCCGTCTTTTGGCGGGAGGGCCTACAATGAGCAGTTCTTC
TRBV6-5	once	TRBD1	TRBJ2-1	CASSSMETGVFKEQFF	TGTGCCAGCAGTTCTATGGAGACAGGGGTGTTCAAGGAGCAGTTCTTC
TRBV27	-	-	TRBJ2-5	CASSLRGSWETQYF	TGTGCCAGCAGTCTAAGGGGGTCCTGGGAGACCCAGTACTTC
TRBV19	once	TRBD1	TRBJ1-1	CASSIGWGEGANTEAFF	TGTGCCAGTAGTATTGGGTGGGGAGAGGGGGCGAACACTGAAGCTTTCTTT
TRBV4-1	-	-	TRBJ2-1	CASSQGEAQYNEQFF	TGCGCCAGCAGCCAAGGCGAAGCACAGTACAATGAGCAGTTCTTC